This T cell receptor beta chain was recorded in a study of Ad26.COV2.S vaccination and SARS-CoV-2 variants. The protocol was immunoSEQ multiplex PCR, while the TCRdb copy is restricted to in-frame clones and leaves out a portion. The repertoire has 400,000 to 450,000 clones, roughly 90% of them found once; the top ten carry 12%. The treatment here: about 20 received Ad26.COV2.S at low or high dose, single or two shots; several received placebo; per-sample allocation not given. Day 63 following the first vaccine or placebo injection was when the samples were taken. This CDR3 is 16 amino acids long. Germline V lookup: CDR1 SGHNT, CDR2 YYREEE (reference sequence). V was clipped by 0 bases and J by 5 bases, with 17 bases between them.

The TCR comes from a person aged 18-65 years who received the Ad26.COV2.S COVID-19 vaccine or a placebo. Specimen: peripheral blood, collected in a trial of Ad26.COV2.S vaccine versus placebo. V and J are TRBV5-4 and TRBJ2-5; possibly TRBD2 for D (5 bases). CDR3 amino acids: CASSLGGPYTSETQYF. The CDR3 DNA is TGTGCCAGCAGCTTGGGAGGGCCATATACAAGTGAGACCCAGTACTTC.